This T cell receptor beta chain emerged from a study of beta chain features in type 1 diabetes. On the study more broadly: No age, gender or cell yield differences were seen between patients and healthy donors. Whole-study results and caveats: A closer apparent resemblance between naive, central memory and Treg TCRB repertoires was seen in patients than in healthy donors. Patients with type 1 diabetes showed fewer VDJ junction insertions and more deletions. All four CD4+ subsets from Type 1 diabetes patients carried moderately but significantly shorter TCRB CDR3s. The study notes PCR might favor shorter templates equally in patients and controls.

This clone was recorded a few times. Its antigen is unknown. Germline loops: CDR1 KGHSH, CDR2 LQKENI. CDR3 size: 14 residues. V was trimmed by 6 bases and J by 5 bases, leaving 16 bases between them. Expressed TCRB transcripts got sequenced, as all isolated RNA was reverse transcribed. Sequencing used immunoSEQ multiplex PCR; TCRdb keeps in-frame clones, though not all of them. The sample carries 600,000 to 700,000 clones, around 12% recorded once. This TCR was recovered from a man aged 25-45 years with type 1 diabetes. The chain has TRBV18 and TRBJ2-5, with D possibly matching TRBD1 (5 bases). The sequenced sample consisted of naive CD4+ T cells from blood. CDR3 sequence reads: CASSLAGNGETQYF. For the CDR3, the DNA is TGTGCCAGCTCCCTTGCAGGGAATGGGGAGACCCAGTACTTC.